This T cell receptor beta chain was captured by sequencing in a study of shared T cell receptors in the human thymus. The table came from immunoSEQ multiplex PCR; TCRdb's copy has only in-frame clones and leaves some out. This sample yields about 380,000 clones, of which around 93% are seen a single time; roughly 0.02% belongs to the top ten. The ends were cut back, 6 bases at V and 2 bases at J, with 14 bases in the middle. Germline V gene lookup returns CDR1 MDHEN and CDR2 SYDVKM. The CDR3 runs to 15 residues. This sequence was found in a human donor. The chain joins TRBV28 to TRBJ2-1; the D is unclear. The sequenced sample consisted of thymocytes. Here the CDR3 DNA reads TGTGCCAGCAGGAACCTGGGGTTGACCTACAATGAGCAGTTCTTC. It translates to CASRNLGLTYNEQFF.